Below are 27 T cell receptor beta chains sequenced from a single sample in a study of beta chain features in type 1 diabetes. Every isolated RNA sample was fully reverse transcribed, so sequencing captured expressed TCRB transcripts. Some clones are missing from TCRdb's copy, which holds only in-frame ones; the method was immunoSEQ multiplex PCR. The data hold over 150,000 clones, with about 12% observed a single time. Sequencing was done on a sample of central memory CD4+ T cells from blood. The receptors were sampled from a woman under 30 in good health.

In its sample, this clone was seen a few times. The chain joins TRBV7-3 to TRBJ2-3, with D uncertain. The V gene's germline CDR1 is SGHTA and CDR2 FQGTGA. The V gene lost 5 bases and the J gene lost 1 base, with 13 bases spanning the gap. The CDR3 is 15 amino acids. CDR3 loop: CASSPWASRTDTQYF. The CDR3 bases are TGTGCCAGCAGCCCGTGGGCCTCTCGCACAGATACGCAGTATTTT.

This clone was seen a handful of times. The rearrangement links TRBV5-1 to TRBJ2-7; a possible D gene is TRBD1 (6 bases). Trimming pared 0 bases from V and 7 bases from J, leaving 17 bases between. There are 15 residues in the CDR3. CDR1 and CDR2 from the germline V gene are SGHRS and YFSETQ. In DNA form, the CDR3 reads TGCGCCAGCAGCTTGGATACGCAGGGGCGGTCAGAGCAGTACTTC. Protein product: CASSLDTQGRSEQYF.

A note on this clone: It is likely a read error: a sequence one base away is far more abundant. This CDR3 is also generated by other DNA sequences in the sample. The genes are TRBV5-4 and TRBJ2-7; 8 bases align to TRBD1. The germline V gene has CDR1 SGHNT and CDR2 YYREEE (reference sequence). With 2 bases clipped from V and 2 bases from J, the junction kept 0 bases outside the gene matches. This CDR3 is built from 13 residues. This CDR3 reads CASSLQGAYEQYF. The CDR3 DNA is TGTGCCAGCAGCTTACAGGGGGCCTACGAGCAGTACTTC.

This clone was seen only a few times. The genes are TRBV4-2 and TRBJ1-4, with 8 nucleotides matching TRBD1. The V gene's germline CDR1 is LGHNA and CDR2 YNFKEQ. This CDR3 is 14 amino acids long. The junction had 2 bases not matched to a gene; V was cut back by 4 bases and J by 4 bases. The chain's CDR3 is CASSPQGVNEKLFF. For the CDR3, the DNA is TGTGCCAGCAGCCCACAGGGGGTTAATGAAAAACTGTTTTTT.

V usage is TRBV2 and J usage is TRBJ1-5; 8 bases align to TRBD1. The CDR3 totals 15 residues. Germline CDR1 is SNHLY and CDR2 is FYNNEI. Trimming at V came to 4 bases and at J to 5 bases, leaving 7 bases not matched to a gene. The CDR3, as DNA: TGTGCCAGCAGTGCCGGCAGGGGGCGGGATCAGCCCCAGCATTTT. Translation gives CASSAGRGRDQPQHF.

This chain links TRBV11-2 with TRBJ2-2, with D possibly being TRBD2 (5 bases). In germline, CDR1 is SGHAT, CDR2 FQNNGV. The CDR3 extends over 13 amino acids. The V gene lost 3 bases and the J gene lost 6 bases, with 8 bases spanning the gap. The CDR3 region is CASSFEGAGELFF. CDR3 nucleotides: TGTGCCAGCAGCTTCGAGGGAGCCGGGGAGCTGTTTTTT.

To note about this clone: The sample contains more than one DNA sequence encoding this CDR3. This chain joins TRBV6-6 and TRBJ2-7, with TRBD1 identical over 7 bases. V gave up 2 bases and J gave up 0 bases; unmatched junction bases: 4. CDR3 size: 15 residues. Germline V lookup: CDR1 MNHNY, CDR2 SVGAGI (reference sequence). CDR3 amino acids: CASSYGQDFSYEQYF. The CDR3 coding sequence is TGTGCCAGCAGTTACGGACAGGACTTCTCCTACGAGCAGTACTTC.

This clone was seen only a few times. The CDR3 DNA is TGTGCCAGCACCCAAGGGGACAGGGGCGACTACGAGCAGTACTTC. It codes for CASTQGDRGDYEQYF. The chain uses TRBV6-6 and TRBJ2-7; 10 bases map to TRBD1. With 7 bases clipped from V and 3 bases from J, the junction kept 9 bases outside the gene matches. The germline V gene encodes CDR1 MNHNY and CDR2 SVGAGI (reference sequence). The CDR3 totals 15 residues.

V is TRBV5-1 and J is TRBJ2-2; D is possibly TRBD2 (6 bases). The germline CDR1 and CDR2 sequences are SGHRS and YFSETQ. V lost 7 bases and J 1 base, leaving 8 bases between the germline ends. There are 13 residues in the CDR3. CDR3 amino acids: CASGGMNTGELFF. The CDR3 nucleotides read TGCGCCAGCGGGGGGATGAACACCGGGGAGCTGTTTTTT.

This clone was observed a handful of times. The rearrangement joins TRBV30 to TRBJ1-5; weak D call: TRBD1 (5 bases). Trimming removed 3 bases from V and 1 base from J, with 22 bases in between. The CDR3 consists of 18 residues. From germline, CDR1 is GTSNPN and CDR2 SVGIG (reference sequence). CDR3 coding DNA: TGTGCCTGGAGAGAACCGTTCCGGGGGACGGGAAGCAATCAGCCCCAGCATTTT. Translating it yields CAWREPFRGTGSNQPQHF.

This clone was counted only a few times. CDR3 region: CASSQTGTGVGETQYF. In DNA, the CDR3 is TGCGCCAGCAGCCAAACCGGGACAGGGGTTGGAGAGACCCAGTACTTC. This chain connects TRBV4-3 to TRBJ2-5; 10 bases agree with TRBD1. The CDR3 length is 16 residues. The V and J ends lost 2 bases and 4 bases, in that order; junction bases with no gene match: 7. Looked up from germline, CDR1 is LGHNA and CDR2 is YSLEER.

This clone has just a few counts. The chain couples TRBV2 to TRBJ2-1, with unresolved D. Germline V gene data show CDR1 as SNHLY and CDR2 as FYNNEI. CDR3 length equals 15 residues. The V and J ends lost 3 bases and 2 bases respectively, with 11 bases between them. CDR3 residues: CASSELQKPYNEQFF. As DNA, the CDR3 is TGTGCCAGCAGTGAGCTGCAGAAACCCTACAATGAGCAGTTCTTC.

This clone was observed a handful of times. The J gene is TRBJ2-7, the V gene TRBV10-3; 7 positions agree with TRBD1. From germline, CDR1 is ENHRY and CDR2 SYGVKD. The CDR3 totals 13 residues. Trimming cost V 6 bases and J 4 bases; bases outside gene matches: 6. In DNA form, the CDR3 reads TGTGCCATCAGCGCTACAGGGGTTTACGAGCAGTACTTC. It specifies CAISATGVYEQYF.

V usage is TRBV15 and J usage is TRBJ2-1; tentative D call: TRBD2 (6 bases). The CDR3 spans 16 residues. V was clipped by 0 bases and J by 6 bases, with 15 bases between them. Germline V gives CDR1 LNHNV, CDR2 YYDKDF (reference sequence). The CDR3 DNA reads TGTGCCACCAGCAGAGATACGGGAGAGGCTATCAATGAGCAGTTCTTC. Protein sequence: CATSRDTGEAINEQFF. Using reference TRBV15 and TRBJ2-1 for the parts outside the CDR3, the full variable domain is DAMVIQNPRYQVTQFGKPVTLSCSQTLNHNVMYWYQQKSSQAPKLLFHYYDKDFNNEADTPDNFQSRRPNTSFCFLDIRSPGLGDTAMYLCATSRDTGEAINEQFFGPGTRLTVL.

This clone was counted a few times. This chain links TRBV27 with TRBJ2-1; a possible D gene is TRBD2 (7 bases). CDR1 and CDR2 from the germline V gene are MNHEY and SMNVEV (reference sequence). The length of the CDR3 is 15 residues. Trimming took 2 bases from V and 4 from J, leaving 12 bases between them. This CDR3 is CASSLVGGAYNEQFF. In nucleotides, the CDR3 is TGTGCCAGCAGTTTAGTAGGGGGGGCTTACAATGAGCAGTTCTTC.

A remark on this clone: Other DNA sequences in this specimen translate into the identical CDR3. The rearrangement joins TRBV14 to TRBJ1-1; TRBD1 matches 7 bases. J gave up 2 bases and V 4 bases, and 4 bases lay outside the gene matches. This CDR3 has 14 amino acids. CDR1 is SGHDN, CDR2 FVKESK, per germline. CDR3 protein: CASSPRTGNTEAFF. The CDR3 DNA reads TGTGCCAGCAGCCCCCGGACAGGAAACACTGAAGCTTTCTTT.

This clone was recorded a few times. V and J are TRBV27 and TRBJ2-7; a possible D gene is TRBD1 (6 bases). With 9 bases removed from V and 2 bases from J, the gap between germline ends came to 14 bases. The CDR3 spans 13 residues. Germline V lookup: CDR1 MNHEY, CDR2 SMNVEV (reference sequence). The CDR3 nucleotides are TGTGCCAGTTCCGACAGGCGGACCTACGAGCAGTACTTC. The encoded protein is CASSDRRTYEQYF.

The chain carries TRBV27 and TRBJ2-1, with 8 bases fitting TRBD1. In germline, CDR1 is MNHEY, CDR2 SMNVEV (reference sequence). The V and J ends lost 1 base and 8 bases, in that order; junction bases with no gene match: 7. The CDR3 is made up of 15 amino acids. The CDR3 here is CASSLFGQGMHEQFF. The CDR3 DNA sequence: TGTGCCAGCAGTTTATTCGGACAGGGCATGCATGAGCAGTTCTTC.

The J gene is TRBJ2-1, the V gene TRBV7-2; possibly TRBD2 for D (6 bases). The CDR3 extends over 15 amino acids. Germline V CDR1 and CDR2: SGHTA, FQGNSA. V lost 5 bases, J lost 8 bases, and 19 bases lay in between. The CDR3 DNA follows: TGTGCCAGCAGCGGAAGACTAGATTCCGGGCATGAGCAGTTCTTC. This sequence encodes CASSGRLDSGHEQFF.

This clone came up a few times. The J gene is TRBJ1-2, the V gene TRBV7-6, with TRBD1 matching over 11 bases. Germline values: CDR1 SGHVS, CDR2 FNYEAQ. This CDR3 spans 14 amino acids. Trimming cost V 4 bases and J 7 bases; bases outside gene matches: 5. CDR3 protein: CASSYGQGAGGYTF. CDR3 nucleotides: TGTGCCAGCAGCTACGGACAGGGGGCTGGTGGCTACACCTTC.

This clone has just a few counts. CDR3 DNA: TGTGCCAGCAGCTTAGACCCCAGGGTTTCTATGGAGACCCAGTACTTC. Residues: CASSLDPRVSMETQYF. The chain has TRBV7-2 and TRBJ2-5; TRBD1 might be the D (5 bases). CDR1 is SGHTA and CDR2 is FQGNSA in the germline V gene. V lost 1 base and J 5 bases, leaving 17 bases between the germline ends. The length of the CDR3 is 16 residues.

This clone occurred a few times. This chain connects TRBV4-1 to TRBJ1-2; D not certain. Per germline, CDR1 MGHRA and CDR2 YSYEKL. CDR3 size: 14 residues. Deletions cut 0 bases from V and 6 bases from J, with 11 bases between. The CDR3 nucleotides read TGCGCCAGCAGCCAAGATTGGGCAGCTCATGGCTACACCTTC. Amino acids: CASSQDWAAHGYTF.

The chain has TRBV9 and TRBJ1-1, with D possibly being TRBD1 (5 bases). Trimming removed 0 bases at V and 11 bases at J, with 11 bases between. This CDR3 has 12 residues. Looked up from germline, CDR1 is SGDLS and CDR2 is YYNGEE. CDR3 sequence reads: CASSVGGGAAFF. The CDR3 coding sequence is TGTGCCAGCAGCGTAGGTGGCGGGGCGGCTTTCTTT.

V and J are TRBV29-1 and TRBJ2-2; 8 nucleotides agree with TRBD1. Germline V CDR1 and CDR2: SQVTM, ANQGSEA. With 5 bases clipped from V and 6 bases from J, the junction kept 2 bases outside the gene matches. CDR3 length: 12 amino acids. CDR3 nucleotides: TGCAGCGTTAACAGGGGGTCCGGGGAGCTGTTTTTT. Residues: CSVNRGSGELFF.

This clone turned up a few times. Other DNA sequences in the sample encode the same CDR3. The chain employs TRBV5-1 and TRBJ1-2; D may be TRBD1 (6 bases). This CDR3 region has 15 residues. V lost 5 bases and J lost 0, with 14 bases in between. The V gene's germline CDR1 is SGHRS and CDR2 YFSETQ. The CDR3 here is CASSLTGTTNYGYTF. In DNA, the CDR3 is TGCGCCAGCAGTTTGACAGGAACCACTAACTATGGCTACACCTTC.

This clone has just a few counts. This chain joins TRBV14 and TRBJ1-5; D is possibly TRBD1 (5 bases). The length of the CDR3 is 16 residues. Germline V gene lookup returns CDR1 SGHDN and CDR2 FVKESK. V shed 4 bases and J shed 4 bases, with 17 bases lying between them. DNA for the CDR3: TGTGCCAGCAGCCCCAAATTCCGACAGCTTAATCAGCCCCAGCATTTT. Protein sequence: CASSPKFRQLNQPQHF.

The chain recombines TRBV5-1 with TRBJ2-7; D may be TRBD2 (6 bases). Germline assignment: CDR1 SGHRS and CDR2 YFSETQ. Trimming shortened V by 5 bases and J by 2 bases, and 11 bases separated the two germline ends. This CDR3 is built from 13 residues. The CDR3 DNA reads TGCGCCAGCAGGCGGGACGGAACCTACGAGCAGTACTTC. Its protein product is CASRRDGTYEQYF.